Listed below are T cell receptor beta chains from one sample, sequenced in a study of blood T cells in healthy people across ages. TCRdb re-derived calls from the 5' RACE reads in MiXCR, one entry per CDR3 protein. The sample holds 1.5 million to 2 million distinct CDR3 sequences; about 49% are singletons and the top ten take over 2%. The sample taken for sequencing was blood. These receptors all stem from a woman aged 40-49 years in good health. The CDR3 runs from the conserved cysteine through the conserved F or W. A D gene is named only where the DNA matches it firmly. Clone size is shown for a subset of rows, as once, few, many or a class of expanded clone.

TRBJ2-4 - TRBV20-1 few CSAPNREEVKNIQYF TGCAGTGCGCCAAACAGGGAGGAGGTCAAAAACATTCAGTACTTC
TRBJ2-5 TRBD1 TRBV6-2/TRBV6-3 - CASSPGTGVVRETQYF TGTGCCAGCAGCCCCGGGACAGGGGTGGTTCGAGAGACCCAGTACTTC
TRBJ2-3 - TRBV7-2 - CASSLEAGTQYF TGTGCCAGCAGCCTGGAAGCAGGTACGCAGTATTTT
TRBJ2-6 - TRBV9 - CASSVEGLGANVLTF TGTGCCAGCAGCGTAGAAGGGTTGGGGGCCAACGTCCTGACTTTC
TRBJ2-5 TRBD2 TRBV7-2 few CASSLGLAGGVIETQYF TGTGCCAGCAGCTTAGGACTAGCGGGGGGGGTAATTGAGACCCAGTACTTC
TRBJ2-3 TRBD2 TRBV4-2 - CASSQASGEFTDTQYF TGTGCCAGCAGCCAAGCCAGCGGGGAATTCACAGATACGCAGTATTTT
TRBJ2-7 TRBD2 TRBV7-2 few CASSLGRGVTYEQYF TGTGCCAGCAGCTTAGGGCGGGGGGTAACCTACGAGCAGTACTTC
TRBJ1-4 - TRBV7-2 - CASSPFLQGEEEKLFF TGTGCCAGCAGCCCTTTCTTACAGGGAGAAGAGGAAAAACTGTTTTTT
TRBJ2-5 TRBD1 TRBV28 few CASSSSGQGKETQYF TGTGCCAGCAGCTCTTCGGGACAGGGGAAAGAGACCCAGTACTTC
TRBJ2-6 TRBD1 TRBV5-1 - CASSSTGTVGANVLTF TGCGCCAGCAGCTCGACAGGGACAGTTGGGGCCAACGTCCTGACTTTC
TRBJ2-7 TRBD2 TRBV28 - CASSLLAGGGYEQYF TGTGCCAGCAGTTTACTAGCGGGGGGGGGTTACGAGCAGTACTTC
TRBJ2-5 TRBD2 TRBV24-1 once CATSDPGLIDEQYF TGCGCCACCAGTGACCCGGGACTAATCGATGAGCAGTACTTC
TRBJ2-3 - TRBV4-3 once CARSPPGQGVDTQYF TGCGCCCGCAGCCCCCCCGGCCAGGGAGTAGATACGCAGTATTTT
TRBJ2-4 TRBD1 TRBV18 - CASSPPGTATNIQYF TGTGCCAGCTCACCACCCGGGACAGCGACTAACATTCAGTACTTC
TRBJ1-2 - TRBV4-3 - CASSQDFPPAAGNYGYTF TGCGCCAGCAGCCAAGATTTTCCCCCGGCCGCCGGTAACTATGGCTACACCTTC
TRBJ2-1 - TRBV27 few CASRGKQGYNEQFF TGTGCCAGCAGGGGTAAACAGGGTTACAATGAGCAGTTCTTC
TRBJ2-4 - TRBV21-1 few CASSKHLAKNIQYF TGTGCCAGCAGCAAACACCTAGCCAAAAACATTCAGTACTTC
TRBJ1-1 - TRBV29-1 - CSVGGDGTEAFF TGCAGCGTTGGGGGGGACGGCACTGAAGCTTTCTTT
TRBJ2-1 TRBD2 TRBV7-9 few CASSHIAGAPNEQFF TGTGCCAGCAGCCACATAGCGGGGGCACCCAATGAGCAGTTCTTC
TRBJ2-1 - TRBV28 - CASSPGYRDEQFF TGTGCCAGCTCTCCCGGGTACCGGGATGAGCAGTTCTTC
TRBJ2-5 TRBD2 TRBV28 few CASSLVWGGSETQYF TGTGCCAGCAGTTTAGTTTGGGGGGGTTCTGAGACCCAGTACTTC
TRBJ2-3 TRBD1 TRBV6-2/TRBV6-3 - CASSRNRGGSTDTQYF TGTGCCAGCAGTCGAAACAGGGGCGGGAGCACAGATACGCAGTATTTT
TRBJ2-3 TRBD2 TRBV10-3 - CAIRRLAGGTDTQYF TGTGCCATCAGGCGACTAGCGGGGGGCACAGATACGCAGTATTTT